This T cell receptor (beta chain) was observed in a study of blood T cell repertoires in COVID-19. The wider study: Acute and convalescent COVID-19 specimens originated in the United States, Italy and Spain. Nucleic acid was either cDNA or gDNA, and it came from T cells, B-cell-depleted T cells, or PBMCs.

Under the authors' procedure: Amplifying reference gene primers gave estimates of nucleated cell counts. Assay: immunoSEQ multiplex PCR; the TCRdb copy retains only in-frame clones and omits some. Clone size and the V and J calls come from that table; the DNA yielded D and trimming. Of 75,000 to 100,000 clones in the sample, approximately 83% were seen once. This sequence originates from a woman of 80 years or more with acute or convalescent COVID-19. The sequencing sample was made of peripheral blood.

DNA for the CDR3: TGTGCCAGCAGCGTGGACAGTCGGGAGCAGTACTTC. Translating gives CASSVDSREQYF. This chain uses TRBV7-2 with TRBJ2-7; tentatively, D is TRBD1 (6 bases). The CDR3 contains 12 residues. Germline V gene sequence: CDR1 SGHTA, CDR2 FQGNSA. Trimming left V 5 bases short and J 7 bases short, with 12 bases between. The variable domain in full, completed from reference TRBV7-2 and TRBJ2-7, reads GAGVSQSPSNKVTEKGKDVELRCDPISGHTALYWYRQSLGQGLEFLIYFQGNSAPDKSGLPSDRFSAERTGGSVSTLTIQRTQQEDSAVYLCASSVDSREQYFGPGTRLTVT.